The present T cell receptor beta chain was sequenced within a study of blood T cell repertoires in COVID-19 (dated by TCRdb to 2018 to 2021). Broadly, across the study: Samples covering the acute and convalescent phases of COVID-19 were provided by collaborators in the United States, Italy and Spain. The material from the prospective study consisted of cDNA or gDNA derived from T cells, B-cell-depleted T cells, or PBMCs. Subjects who had been exposed to COVID-19, were actively infected with it, or had recovered from it provided the deeply sampled blood TCRbeta repertoires that made up the dataset. A freely available public database, intended as a resource for researchers studying the immune response to SARS-CoV-2, is where the repertoires were released. The samples were drawn from two sources: the first 160 participants of the ongoing ImmuneRACE study, and over 950 subjects contributed by 6 global collaborators. Sample metadata almost always included a de-identified subject ID, COVID-19 status, age in years and sex. Where HLA class I and class II types were available, the types were taken from metadata supplied by the sample provider, not from assay-based typing. Study-level results and caveats: Clinical and demographic metadata were provided uncurated, with the amount varying by source and participant.

Participants in the prospective study were enrolled through a virtual design, were aged about 18 to 100 years, and lived in roughly 25 United States geographic areas. In the prospective study, cohorts were assigned on the basis of participant-reported clinical history obtained from a screening survey and a study questionnaire. ImmuneRACE Cohort 3 recovered participants were defined by two consecutive negative NP/OP PCR tests, healthcare professional clearance, or symptom resolution. Each participant in the prospective study had whole blood, serum and a nasopharyngeal or oropharyngeal swab collected by mobile phlebotomists. Additional blood draws and questionnaires over an approximately 2-month period could optionally be provided by prospective study participants. Prospective study blood samples were shipped either frozen or at room temperature before DNA extraction. With respect to this clone: Its specific antigen is unknown. No quality values exist for individual bases; no much larger clone is one base distant.

The immunoSEQ Assay, a bias-controlled multiplex PCR, was used to amplify TCRbeta CDR3 regions from genomic DNA. Concerning the study's data processing: Within the assay, amplification of reference gene primers was used to estimate how many nucleated cells each sample contained. Sequence reads were collapsed and filtered to measure the absolute abundance of every unique TCRbeta CDR3 rearrangement. For each sample, productive Simpson clonality was calculated as the square root of Simpson's diversity index over productive rearrangements. TCRdb carries this immuneACCESS record with in-frame sequences only. Its versions omit some clonotypes, under half of them owing to an unresolved V gene in the studies checked, with the rest unexplained. From that table come the V and J calls and clone size; the DNA was used to work out D and trimming. The sample table holds roughly 290,000 clones, of which around 85% were seen once. The top ten clones comprise under 2.5% of the sample.

CDR1 and CDR2, per the germline V gene (reference sequence), are LGHDT and YNNKEL. The cysteine opens and the phenylalanine closes a CDR3 of 14 amino acids. Here the CDR3 DNA is all that survives: 42 bases in frame from base 1. V is shortened by 3 bases, J by 1 base, and the region joining them spans 9 bases. This chain is built from TRBV3-1 (or the pseudogene TRBV3-2) and TRBJ1-1; no D segment can be confidently identified. The sequencing sample was made of PBMCs or T cells enriched from blood (not recorded which). The clonotype was recovered from a man aged 25-45 years who had recovered from COVID-19. The sequenced DNA: TGTGCCAGCAGCCAGACAAACTCGAACACTGAAGCTTTCTTT. Its protein reads: CASSQTNSNTEAFF.